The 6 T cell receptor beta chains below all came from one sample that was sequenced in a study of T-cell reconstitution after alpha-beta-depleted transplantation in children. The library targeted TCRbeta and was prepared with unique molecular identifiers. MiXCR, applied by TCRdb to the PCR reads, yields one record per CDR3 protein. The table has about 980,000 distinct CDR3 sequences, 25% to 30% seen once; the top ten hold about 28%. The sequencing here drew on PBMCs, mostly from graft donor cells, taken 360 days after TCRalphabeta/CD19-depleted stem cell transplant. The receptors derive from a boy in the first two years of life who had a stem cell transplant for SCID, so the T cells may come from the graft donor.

CDR3 DNA sequence: TGTGCCAGCAGTTTCTCTGGACAGATTTATGGCTACACCTTC. It yields the protein CASSFSGQIYGYTF. V is TRBV27 and J is TRBJ1-2, with a weak D call TRBD1 (6 bases). This CDR3 contains 14 residues. Germline V lookup: CDR1 MNHEY, CDR2 SMNVEV (reference sequence). Trimming removed 3 bases at V and 5 bases at J, with 13 bases between.

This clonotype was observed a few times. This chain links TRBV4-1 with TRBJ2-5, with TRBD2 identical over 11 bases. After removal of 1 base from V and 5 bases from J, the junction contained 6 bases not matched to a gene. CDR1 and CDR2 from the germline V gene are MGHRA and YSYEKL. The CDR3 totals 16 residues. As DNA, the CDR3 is TGCGCCAGCAGCCAAGCCCTAGCGGGGGGAGGTGAGACCCAGTACTTC. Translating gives CASSQALAGGGETQYF.

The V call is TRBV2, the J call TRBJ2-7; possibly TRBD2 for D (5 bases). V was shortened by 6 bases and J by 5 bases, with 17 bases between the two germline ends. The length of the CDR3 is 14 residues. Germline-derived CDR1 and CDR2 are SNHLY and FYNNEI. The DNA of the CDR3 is TGTGCCAGCAGGGCCCGAGGGAACGTCGACGAGCAGTACTTC. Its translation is CASRARGNVDEQYF.

The CDR3 DNA follows: TGTGCCAGCAGCGTACGGGACCGCACAGATACGCAGTATTTT. Protein sequence: CASSVRDRTDTQYF. This chain joins TRBV9 and TRBJ2-3; the D call may be TRBD1 or TRBD2 (5 bases each). This CDR3 spans 14 amino acids. Germline assignment: CDR1 SGDLS and CDR2 YYNGEE. Between the trimmed V and J ends, which lost 1 base and 1 base, there was a span of 7 bases.

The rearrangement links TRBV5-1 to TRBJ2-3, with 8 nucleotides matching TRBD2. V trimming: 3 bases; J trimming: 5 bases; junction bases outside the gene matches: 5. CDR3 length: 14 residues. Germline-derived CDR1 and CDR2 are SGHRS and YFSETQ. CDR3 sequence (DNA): TGCGCCAGCAGCTCGGGACTAGTAAGAGATACGCAGTATTTT. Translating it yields CASSSGLVRDTQYF.

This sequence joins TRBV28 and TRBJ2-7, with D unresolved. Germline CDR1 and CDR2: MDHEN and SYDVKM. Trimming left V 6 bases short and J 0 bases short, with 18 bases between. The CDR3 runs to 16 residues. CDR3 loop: CASSPTGLRGSYEQYF. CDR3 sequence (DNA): TGTGCCAGCAGCCCGACTGGGCTACGAGGCTCCTACGAGCAGTACTTC.